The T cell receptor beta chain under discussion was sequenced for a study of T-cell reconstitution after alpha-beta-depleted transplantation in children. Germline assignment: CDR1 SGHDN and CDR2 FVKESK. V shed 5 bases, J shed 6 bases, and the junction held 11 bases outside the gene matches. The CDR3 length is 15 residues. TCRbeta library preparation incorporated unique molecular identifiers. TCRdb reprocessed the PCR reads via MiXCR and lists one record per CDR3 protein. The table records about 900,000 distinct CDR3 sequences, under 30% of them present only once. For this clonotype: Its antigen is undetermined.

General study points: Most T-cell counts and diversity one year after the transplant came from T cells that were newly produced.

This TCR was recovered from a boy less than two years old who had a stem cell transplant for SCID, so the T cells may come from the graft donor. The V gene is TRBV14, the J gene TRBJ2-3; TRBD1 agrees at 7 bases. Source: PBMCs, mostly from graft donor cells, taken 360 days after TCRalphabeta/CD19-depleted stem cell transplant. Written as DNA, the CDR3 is TGTGCCAGCAGCTTACAGGGGCCCCCCGGCGATACGCAGTATTTT. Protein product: CASSLQGPPGDTQYF.